This T cell receptor beta chain appears in the sequencing data of a study of T-cell memory formation after mild COVID-19. Remarks on this clonotype: The antigen is unknown.

General study points: Cross-reactive memory seemingly joined, as some responding clones were found in pre-infection memory. The main location of contracting CD4+ clones was CM and EM, and that of contracting CD8+ clones was EMRA.

TCRdb passed the 5' RACE reads through MiXCR, listing each CDR3 protein once. In the table there are more than 200,000 distinct CDR3 sequences, over 15% of which are singletons. The TCR originated in a man younger than 30 who had mild COVID-19 (a few samples of this study predate the infection). Cell type and time point are not known. Sequencing was done on a sample of PBMCs or a T cell subset sorted from them (not recorded which).

This CDR3 reads CASSQVLTRGDTQYF. The CDR3, as DNA: TGCGCCAGCAGCCAAGTTCTCACTCGAGGGGATACGCAGTATTTT. The V gene is TRBV4-3, the J gene TRBJ2-3; the D gene is possibly TRBD2 (5 bases). The CDR3 loop spans 15 amino acids. Germline CDR1 and CDR2: LGHNA and YSLEER. V was trimmed by 1 base and J by 6 bases, leaving 14 bases between them.